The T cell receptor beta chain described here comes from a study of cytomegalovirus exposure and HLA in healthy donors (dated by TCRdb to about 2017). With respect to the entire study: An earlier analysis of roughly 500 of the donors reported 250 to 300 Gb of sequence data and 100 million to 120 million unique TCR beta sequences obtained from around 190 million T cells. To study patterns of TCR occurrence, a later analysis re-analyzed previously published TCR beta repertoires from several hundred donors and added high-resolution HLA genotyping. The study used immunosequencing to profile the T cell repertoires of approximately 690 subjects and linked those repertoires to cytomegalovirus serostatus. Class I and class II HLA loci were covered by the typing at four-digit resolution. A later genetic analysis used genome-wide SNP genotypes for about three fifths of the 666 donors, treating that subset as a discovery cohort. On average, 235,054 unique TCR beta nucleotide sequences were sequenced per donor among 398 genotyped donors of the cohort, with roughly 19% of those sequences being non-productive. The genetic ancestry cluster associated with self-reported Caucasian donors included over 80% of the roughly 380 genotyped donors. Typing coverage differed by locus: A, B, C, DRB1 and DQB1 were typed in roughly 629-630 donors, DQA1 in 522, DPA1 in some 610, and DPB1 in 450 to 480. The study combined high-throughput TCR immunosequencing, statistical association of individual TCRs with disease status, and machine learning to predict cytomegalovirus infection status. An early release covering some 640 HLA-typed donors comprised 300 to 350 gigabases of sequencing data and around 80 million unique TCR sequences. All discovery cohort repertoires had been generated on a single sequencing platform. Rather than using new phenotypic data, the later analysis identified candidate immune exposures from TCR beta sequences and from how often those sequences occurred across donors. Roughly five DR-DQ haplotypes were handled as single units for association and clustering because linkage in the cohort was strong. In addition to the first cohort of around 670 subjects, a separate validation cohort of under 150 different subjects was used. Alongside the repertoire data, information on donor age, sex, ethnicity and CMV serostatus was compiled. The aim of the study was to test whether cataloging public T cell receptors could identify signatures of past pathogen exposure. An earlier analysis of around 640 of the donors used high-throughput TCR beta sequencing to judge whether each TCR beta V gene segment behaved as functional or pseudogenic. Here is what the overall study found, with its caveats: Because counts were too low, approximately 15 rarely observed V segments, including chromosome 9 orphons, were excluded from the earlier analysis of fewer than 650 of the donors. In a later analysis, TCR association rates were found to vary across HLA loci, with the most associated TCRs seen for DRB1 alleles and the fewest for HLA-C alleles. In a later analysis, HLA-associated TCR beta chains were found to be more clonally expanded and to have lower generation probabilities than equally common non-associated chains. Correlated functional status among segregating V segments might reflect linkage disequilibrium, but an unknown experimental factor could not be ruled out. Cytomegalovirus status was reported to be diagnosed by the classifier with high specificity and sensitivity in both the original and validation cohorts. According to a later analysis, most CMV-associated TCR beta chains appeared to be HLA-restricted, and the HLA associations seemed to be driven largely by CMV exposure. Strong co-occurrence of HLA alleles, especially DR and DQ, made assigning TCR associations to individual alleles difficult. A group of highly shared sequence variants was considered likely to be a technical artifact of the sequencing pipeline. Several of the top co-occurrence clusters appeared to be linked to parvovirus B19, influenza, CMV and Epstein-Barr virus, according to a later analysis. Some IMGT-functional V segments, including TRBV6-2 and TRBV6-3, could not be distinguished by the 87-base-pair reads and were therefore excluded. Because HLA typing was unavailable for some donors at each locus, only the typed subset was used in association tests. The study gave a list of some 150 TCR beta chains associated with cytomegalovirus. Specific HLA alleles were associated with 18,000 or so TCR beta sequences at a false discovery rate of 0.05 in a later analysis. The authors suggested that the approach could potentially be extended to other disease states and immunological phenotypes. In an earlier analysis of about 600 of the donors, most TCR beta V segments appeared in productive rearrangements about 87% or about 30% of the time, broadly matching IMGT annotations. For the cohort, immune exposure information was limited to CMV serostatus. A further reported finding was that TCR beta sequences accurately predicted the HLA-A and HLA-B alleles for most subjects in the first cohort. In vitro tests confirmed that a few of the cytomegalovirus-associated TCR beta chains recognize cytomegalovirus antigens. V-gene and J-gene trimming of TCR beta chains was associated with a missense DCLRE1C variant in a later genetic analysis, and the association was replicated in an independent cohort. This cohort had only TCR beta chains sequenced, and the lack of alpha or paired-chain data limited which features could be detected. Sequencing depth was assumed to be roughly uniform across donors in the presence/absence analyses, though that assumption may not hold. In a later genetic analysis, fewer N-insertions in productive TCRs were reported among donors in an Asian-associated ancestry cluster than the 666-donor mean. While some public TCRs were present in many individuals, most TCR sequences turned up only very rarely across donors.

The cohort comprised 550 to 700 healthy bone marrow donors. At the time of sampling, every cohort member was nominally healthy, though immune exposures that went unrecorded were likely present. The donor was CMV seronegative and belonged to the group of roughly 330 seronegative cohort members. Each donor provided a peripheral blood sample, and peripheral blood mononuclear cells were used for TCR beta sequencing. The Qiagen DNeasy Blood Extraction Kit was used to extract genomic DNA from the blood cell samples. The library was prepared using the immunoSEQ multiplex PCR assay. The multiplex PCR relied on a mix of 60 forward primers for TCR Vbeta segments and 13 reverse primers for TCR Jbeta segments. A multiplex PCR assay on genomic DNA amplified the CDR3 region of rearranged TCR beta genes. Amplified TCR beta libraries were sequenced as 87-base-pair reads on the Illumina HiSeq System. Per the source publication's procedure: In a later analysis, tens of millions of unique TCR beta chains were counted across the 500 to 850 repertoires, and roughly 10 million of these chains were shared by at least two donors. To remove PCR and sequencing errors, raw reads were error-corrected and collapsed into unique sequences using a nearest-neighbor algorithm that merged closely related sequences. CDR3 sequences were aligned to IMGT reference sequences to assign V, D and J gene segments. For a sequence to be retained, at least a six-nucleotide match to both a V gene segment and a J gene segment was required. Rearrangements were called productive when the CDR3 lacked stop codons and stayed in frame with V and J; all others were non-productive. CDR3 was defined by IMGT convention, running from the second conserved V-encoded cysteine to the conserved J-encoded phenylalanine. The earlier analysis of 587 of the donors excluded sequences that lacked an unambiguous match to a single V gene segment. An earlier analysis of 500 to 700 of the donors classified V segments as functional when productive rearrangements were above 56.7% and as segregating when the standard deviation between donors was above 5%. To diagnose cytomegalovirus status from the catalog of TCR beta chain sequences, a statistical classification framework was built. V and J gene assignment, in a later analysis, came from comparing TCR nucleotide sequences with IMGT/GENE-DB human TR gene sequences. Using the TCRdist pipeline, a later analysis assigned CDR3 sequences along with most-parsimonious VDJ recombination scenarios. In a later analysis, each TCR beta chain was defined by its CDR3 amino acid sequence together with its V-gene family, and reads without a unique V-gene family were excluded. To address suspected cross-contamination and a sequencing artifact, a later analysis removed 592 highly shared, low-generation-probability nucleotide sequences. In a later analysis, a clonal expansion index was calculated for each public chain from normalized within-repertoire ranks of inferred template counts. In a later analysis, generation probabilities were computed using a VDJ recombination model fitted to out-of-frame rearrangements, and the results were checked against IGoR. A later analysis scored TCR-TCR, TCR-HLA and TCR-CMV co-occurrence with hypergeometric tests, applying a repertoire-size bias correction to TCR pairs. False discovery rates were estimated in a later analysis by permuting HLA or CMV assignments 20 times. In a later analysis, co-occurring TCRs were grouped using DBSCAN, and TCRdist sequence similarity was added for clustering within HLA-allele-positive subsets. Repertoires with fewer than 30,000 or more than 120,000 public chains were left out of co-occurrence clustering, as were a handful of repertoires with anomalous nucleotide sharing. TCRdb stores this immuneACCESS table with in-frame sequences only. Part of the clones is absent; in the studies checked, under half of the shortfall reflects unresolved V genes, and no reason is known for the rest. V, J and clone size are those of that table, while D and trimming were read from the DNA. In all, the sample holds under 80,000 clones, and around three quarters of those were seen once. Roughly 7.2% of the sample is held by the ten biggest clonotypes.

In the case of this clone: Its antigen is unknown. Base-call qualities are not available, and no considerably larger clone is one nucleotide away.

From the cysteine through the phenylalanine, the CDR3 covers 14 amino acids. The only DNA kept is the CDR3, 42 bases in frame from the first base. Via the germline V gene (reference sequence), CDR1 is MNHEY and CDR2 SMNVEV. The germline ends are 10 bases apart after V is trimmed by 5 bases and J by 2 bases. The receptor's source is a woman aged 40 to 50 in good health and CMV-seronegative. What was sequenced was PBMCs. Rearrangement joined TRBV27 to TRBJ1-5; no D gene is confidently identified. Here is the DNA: TGTGCCAGCAGTCCCAGATTGGGCAATCAGCCCCAGCATTTT. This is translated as CASSPRLGNQPQHF.